The 30 T cell receptor beta chains listed next were all sequenced from one sample in a study of blood T cell repertoires in COVID-19. Profiling relied on immunoSEQ multiplex PCR, and the TCRdb table lists in-frame clones only, not all of them. The sample contains 250,000 to 300,000 clones, approximately 89% of which appear only once. Sequenced material: peripheral blood. These receptors were collected from an older woman with acute or convalescent COVID-19.

The chain recombines TRBV24-1 with TRBJ2-5; D gene uncertain. V was clipped by 3 bases and J by 0 bases, with 16 bases between them. The CDR3 loop spans 17 amino acids. Per germline, CDR1 KGHDR and CDR2 SFDVKD. For the CDR3, the DNA is TGTGCCACCAGTGATGTCGAAACAGAGCCCTACCAAGAGACCCAGTACTTC. This sequence encodes CATSDVETEPYQETQYF.

This chain links TRBV11-3 with TRBJ2-1, with 12 bases that match TRBD2. The CDR3 runs 16 residues. Trimming took 4 bases from V and 4 from J; bases not matched to a gene: 5. Germline CDR1 SGHNT, CDR2 YENEEA. The CDR3 DNA is TGTGCCAGCAGCTCTACCGGGACTAGCGGGTACAATGAGCAGTTCTTC. This gives the protein CASSSTGTSGYNEQFF.

The genes are TRBV2 and TRBJ1-6; 8 bases line up with TRBD1. The junction had 16 bases not matched to a gene; V was cut back by 6 bases and J by 9 bases. The CDR3 has 17 amino acids. Germline V gene lookup returns CDR1 SNHLY and CDR2 FYNNEI. The CDR3 region has the DNA TGTGCCAGCAGGGAAAATAAGGACAGGGAGCCCCCTTCACCCCTCCACTTT. Residues: CASRENKDREPPSPLHF.

This sequence joins TRBV7-2 and TRBJ1-2; D is perhaps TRBD1 (5 bases). V lost 1 base and J lost 4, with 13 bases in between. This CDR3 is built from 15 residues. Looked up from germline, CDR1 is SGHTA and CDR2 is FQGNSA. CDR3 sequence (DNA): TGTGCCAGCAGCTTAGATTCCGGGGGTGTCTATGGCTACACCTTC. The encoded protein is CASSLDSGGVYGYTF.

The J gene is TRBJ2-1, the V gene TRBV29-1, with a weak D call TRBD1 (6 bases). From germline, CDR1 is SQVTM and CDR2 ANQGSEA. Between the trimmed V and J ends, which lost 6 bases and 4 bases, there was a span of 16 bases. This CDR3 comprises 14 residues. The CDR3 DNA sequence: TGCAGCGTCATGGAAAAGGGGGAGTACAATGAGCAGTTCTTC. It yields the protein CSVMEKGEYNEQFF.

The chain links TRBV5-6 to TRBJ2-2, with a weak D call TRBD1 (5 bases). The germline V gene encodes CDR1 SGHDT and CDR2 YYEEEE. V was pared by 4 bases and J by 8 bases, with 12 bases between. This CDR3 has 13 amino acids. The CDR3 nucleotides are TGTGCCAGCAGCGCTACAGGAGTGGGGGAGCTGTTTTTT. Translation gives CASSATGVGELFF.

This clone was observed a few times. The gene calls are TRBV6-2 or TRBV6-3 and TRBJ2-6; D uncertain. The CDR3 covers 18 residues. The V and J ends lost 2 bases and 11 bases respectively, with 25 bases between them. CDR1 is MNHEY and CDR2 is SVGEGT in the germline V gene. This CDR3 is CASSYQPDTLPGYDVLTF. CDR3 coding DNA: TGTGCCAGCAGTTACCAACCCGATACTCTGCCAGGCTACGACGTCCTGACTTTC.

The rearrangement uses TRBV18 and TRBJ2-1; 10 nucleotides agree with TRBD2. CDR1 and CDR2 (germline): KGHSH, LQKENI. The V segment lost 1 base and the J segment 9 bases; nucleotides outside the gene matches: 9. The CDR3 has 16 amino acids. The CDR3 here is CASSPLGTSDVVEQFF. CDR3 bases: TGTGCCAGCTCACCACTCGGGACTAGCGATGTGGTTGAGCAGTTCTTC.

About this clone itself: The junction departs from germline at one end; a sequencing error may be responsible. This chain joins TRBV4-3 and TRBJ1-2, with unresolved D. CDR3 length equals 14 residues. In germline, CDR1 is LGHNA, CDR2 YSLEER. CDR3: CASIQESVNYGYTF. The CDR3 nucleotides are TGCGCCAGCATCCAAGAATCAGTGAACTATGGCTACACCTTC.

The genes are TRBV7-9 and TRBJ1-1, with 8 bases matching TRBD1. Germline CDR1 SEHNR, CDR2 FQNEAQ (reference sequence). With V trimmed by 5 bases and J by 4 bases, 3 bases remained unmatched. CDR3 length: 13 residues. The CDR3 DNA is TGTGCCAGCAGCCCGACAGGGGCCACTGAAGCTTTCTTT. The encoded protein is CASSPTGATEAFF. Together with reference TRBV7-9 and TRBJ1-1, the CDR3 gives the full variable domain: DTGVSQNPRHKITKRGQNVTFRCDPISEHNRLYWYRQTLGQGPEFLTYFQNEAQLEKSRLLSDRFSAERPKGSFSTLEIQRTEQGDSAMYLCASSPTGATEAFFGQGTRLTVV.

The chain has TRBV6-2 or TRBV6-3 and TRBJ1-5; no definite D call. Between the trimmed V and J ends, which lost 0 bases and 0 bases, there was a span of 18 bases. The CDR3 has 19 amino acids. CDR1 and CDR2 (germline): MNHEY, SVGEGT. CDR3 nucleotide sequence: TGTGCCAGCAGTTACTCGATTCAACTCGGGAGGTATAGCAATCAGCCCCAGCATTTT. This codes for CASSYSIQLGRYSNQPQHF.

The CDR3 here is CASSMRELGAWNQPQHF. In DNA form, the CDR3 reads TGTGCCAGTAGTATGAGAGAATTGGGGGCCTGGAATCAGCCCCAGCATTTT. The rearrangement uses TRBV19 and TRBJ1-5; D might be TRBD1 (6 bases). Trimming took off 3 bases at V and 4 bases at J, with 19 bases between the two ends. The CDR3 has 17 residues. From germline, CDR1 is LNHDA and CDR2 SQIVND (reference sequence).

The chain carries TRBV27 and TRBJ2-7; tentative D call: TRBD2 (5 bases). Trimming shortened V by 4 bases and J by 2 bases, and 18 bases separated the two germline ends. This CDR3 region has 16 residues. Germline CDR1 MNHEY, CDR2 SMNVEV (reference sequence). The CDR3 nucleotides read TGTGCCAGCAGTTCTATCAGCGGTACTATAACCTACGAGCAGTACTTC. Translating gives CASSSISGTITYEQYF.

The J gene is TRBJ1-1, the V gene TRBV27; TRBD1 is a possible D gene (5 bases). The V gene's germline CDR1 is MNHEY and CDR2 SMNVEV (reference sequence). The V and J ends lost 0 bases and 1 base respectively, with 12 bases between them. The CDR3 length is 16 residues. For the CDR3, the DNA is TGTGCCAGCAGTTTATCGGCCAGGACAAAGAACACTGAAGCTTTCTTT. Its translation is CASSLSARTKNTEAFF.

The CDR3 sequence: CAWSDSSPPQHF. The CDR3 region has the DNA TGTGCCTGGAGCGACAGTTCTCCGCCCCAGCATTTT. This rearrangement joins TRBV30 to TRBJ1-5; a weak D match, TRBD1 (5 bases). CDR1 is GTSNPN and CDR2 is SVGIG in the germline V gene (reference sequence). The CDR3 is made up of 12 amino acids. V lost 3 bases, J lost 9 bases, and 12 bases lay in between.

V gene TRBV5-1 combines with J gene TRBJ2-5, with D perhaps matching TRBD2 (5 bases). Germline loops: CDR1 SGHRS, CDR2 YFSETQ. Trimming stripped 0 bases from V and 4 bases from J, with 13 bases between. The CDR3 covers 15 residues. CDR3 residues: CASSLEFREGETQYF. In DNA, the CDR3 is TGCGCCAGCAGCTTGGAGTTCCGTGAGGGAGAGACCCAGTACTTC.

The chain recombines TRBV5-4 with TRBJ1-4; 10 nucleotides line up with TRBD1. The CDR3 is 15 amino acids. In germline, CDR1 is SGHNT, CDR2 YYREEE (reference sequence). With 4 bases clipped from V and 8 bases from J, the junction kept 8 bases outside the gene matches. The CDR3: CASSAGQGEREKLFF. The CDR3 DNA follows: TGTGCCAGCAGCGCCGGACAGGGGGAAAGGGAAAAACTGTTTTTT. Drawing the rest from reference TRBV5-4 and TRBJ1-4, the complete variable domain is ETGVTQSPTHLIKTRGQQVTLRCSSQSGHNTVSWYQQALGQGPQFIFQYYREEENGRGNFPPRFSGLQFPNYSSELNVNALELDDSALYLCASSAGQGEREKLFFGSGTQLSVL.

This clone qualifies as medium-sized. This sequence joins TRBV15 and TRBJ1-1; no firm D call. Deletions cut 2 bases from V and 8 bases from J, with 18 bases between. The CDR3 length is 15 residues. Germline values: CDR1 LNHNV, CDR2 YYDKDF (reference sequence). CDR3 loop: CATSRIRVGGSEAFF. The CDR3 coding sequence is TGTGCCACCAGCAGAATTCGGGTTGGTGGAAGCGAAGCTTTCTTT. The entire variable domain, with the rest obtained from reference TRBV15 and TRBJ1-1, is as follows: DAMVIQNPRYQVTQFGKPVTLSCSQTLNHNVMYWYQQKSSQAPKLLFHYYDKDFNNEADTPDNFQSRRPNTSFCFLDIRSPGLGDTAMYLCATSRIRVGGSEAFFGQGTRLTVV.

The chain recombines TRBV7-9 with TRBJ1-4; 7 positions agree with TRBD1. There are 15 residues in the CDR3. V lost 5 bases, J lost 7 bases, and 10 bases stayed unmatched. CDR1 and CDR2 from the germline V gene are SEHNR and FQNEAQ (reference sequence). CDR3 residues: CASSPRDRDGEKLFF. DNA of the CDR3: TGTGCCAGCAGCCCTAGAGACAGGGACGGTGAAAAACTGTTTTTT.

The V and J genes are TRBV4-2 and TRBJ1-2; D is undetermined. The V gene's germline CDR1 is LGHNA and CDR2 YNFKEQ. There are 14 residues in the CDR3. The germline V and J ends were trimmed by 2 bases and 4 bases, with 11 bases remaining between them. The CDR3: CASSQLDSGYGYTF. The CDR3 DNA follows: TGTGCCAGCAGCCAACTGGATTCGGGCTATGGCTACACCTTC.

Here the CDR3 DNA reads TGTGCCAGCAGTTTACACAGGGGGAACTATGGCTACACCTTC. Translated, it gives CASSLHRGNYGYTF. This chain connects TRBV28 to TRBJ1-2, with 8 bases that match TRBD1. This CDR3 contains 14 residues. V lost 2 bases to trimming and J lost 2 bases; unmatched junction nucleotides: 1. In germline, CDR1 is MDHEN, CDR2 SYDVKM.

The chain combines TRBV27 with TRBJ2-7, with TRBD1 matching over 11 bases. Germline V gives CDR1 MNHEY, CDR2 SMNVEV (reference sequence). Trimming took 4 bases from V and 6 from J; bases not matched to a gene: 8. This CDR3 is built from 15 residues. CDR3 in DNA: TGTGCCAGCAGTTCACGGACAGGGGGCCGGGGCGAGCAGTACTTC. Its translation is CASSSRTGGRGEQYF.

V usage is TRBV7-8 and J usage is TRBJ2-2, with 9 bases that match TRBD2. This CDR3 is built from 17 residues. The V gene's germline CDR1 is SGHVS and CDR2 FQNEAQ. The V gene end was trimmed by 8 bases and the J gene end by 1 base; junction bases not matched to a gene: 11. CDR3 protein: CASAGSGGLQNTGELFF. CDR3 nucleotides: TGTGCCAGCGCTGGTAGCGGGGGACTTCAGAACACCGGGGAGCTGTTTTTT.

The rearrangement joins TRBV9 to TRBJ2-7, with 7 positions matching TRBD1. From germline, CDR1 is SGDLS and CDR2 YYNGEE. V trimming: 3 bases; J trimming: 5 bases; junction bases outside the gene matches: 11. There are 15 residues in the CDR3. CDR3 protein: CASSGQLTGNDEQYF. The CDR3 DNA reads TGTGCCAGCAGCGGACAATTGACAGGGAACGACGAGCAGTACTTC.

The gene calls are TRBV7-6 and TRBJ2-6; 8 bases are a match to TRBD2. V shed 8 bases and J 3 bases; nucleotides not matched to a gene: 18. This CDR3 is 19 amino acids long. CDR1 SGHVS and CDR2 FNYEAQ come from the germline V gene. The CDR3 region is CASAAGGVLVRGGANVLTF. Here the CDR3 DNA reads TGTGCCAGCGCGGCGGGAGGTGTCTTGGTTCGGGGTGGGGCCAACGTCCTGACTTTC. The whole variable domain, remainder taken from reference TRBV7-6 and TRBJ2-6, is GAGVSQSPRYKVTKRGQDVALRCDPISGHVSLYWYRQALGQGPEFLTYFNYEAQQDKSGLPNDRFSAERPEGSISTLTIQRTEQRDSAMYRCASAAGGVLVRGGANVLTFGAGSRLTVL.

The rearrangement joins TRBV9 to TRBJ2-7; the D is unclear. The germline CDR1 and CDR2 sequences are SGDLS and YYNGEE. This CDR3 has 14 amino acids. Trimming removed 1 base at V and 1 base at J, with 9 bases between. This chain's CDR3 is CASSVTPQSYEQYF. The CDR3 DNA reads TGTGCCAGCAGCGTAACTCCACAGTCCTACGAGCAGTACTTC. The entire variable domain, with the rest obtained from reference TRBV9 and TRBJ2-7, is as follows: DSGVTQTPKHLITATGQRVTLRCSPRSGDLSVYWYQQSLDQGLQFLIQYYNGEERAKGNILERFSAQQFPDLHSELNLSSLELGDSALYFCASSVTPQSYEQYFGPGTRLTVT.

The genes are TRBV19 and TRBJ2-7; 15 bases are shared with TRBD2. Germline trimming cut 6 bases from V and 0 bases from J; bases unmatched to any gene: 6. The CDR3 is made up of 17 amino acids. CDR1 and CDR2 from the germline V gene are LNHDA and SQIVND (reference sequence). CDR3 in DNA: TGTGCCAGTAGATCGGGACTAGCGGGAGGAACCTCCTACGAGCAGTACTTC. This gives the protein CASRSGLAGGTSYEQYF.

The chain links TRBV4-3 to TRBJ1-5; 8 bases map to TRBD1. The CDR3 spans 15 residues. V gave up 0 bases and J gave up 7 bases; unmatched junction bases: 5. From germline, CDR1 is LGHNA and CDR2 YSLEER. The CDR3 region has the DNA TGCGCCAGCAGCCAAGATGGGACAGGCGGACAGCCCCAGCATTTT. This sequence encodes CASSQDGTGGQPQHF.

The DNA for the CDR3 is TGTGCCAGCAGTCCCTGGACTAGCGGGAGGGACCACAATGAGCAGTTCTTC. It yields the protein CASSPWTSGRDHNEQFF. The V and J genes are TRBV28 and TRBJ2-1; TRBD2 matches 15 bases. Trimming removed 5 bases from V and 5 bases from J; junction bases left unmatched: 7. There are 17 residues in the CDR3. The V gene's germline CDR1 is MDHEN and CDR2 SYDVKM.

In its sample, this clone was seen once. V is TRBV7-8 and J is TRBJ2-6; the D gene is possibly TRBD2 (5 bases). Trimming pared 2 bases from V and 1 base from J, leaving 9 bases between. The length of the CDR3 is 16 residues. Germline CDR1 and CDR2: SGHVS and FQNEAQ. The CDR3 DNA sequence: TGTGCCAGCAGCTTATTGAGCGGTTCTGGGGCCAACGTCCTGACTTTC. Translation: CASSLLSGSGANVLTF.